This T cell receptor (beta chain) appears in the sequencing data of a study of blood T cells in healthy people across ages. Study findings and constraints: Possibly confounding the expanded clonotype changes was the fact that donor CMV status was unknown. Older individuals had lower TCR beta diversity per million T cells (the decline was roughly linear).

The use of a sample-barcoded 5' primer and a J-beta primer mix characterized a second PCR of 7 to 11 cycles. A tag from a template-switch adaptor with 12 random nucleotides marked each cDNA molecule. Per sample, CDR3-containing paired-end reads numbered at least 2.5 million. A single record per CDR3 protein comes from TCRdb applying MiXCR to the 5' RACE reads. The table has hundreds of thousands of distinct CDR3 sequences, more than 20% seen once; the top ten hold about 3.6%. From germline, CDR1 is SEHNR and CDR2 FQNEAQ (reference sequence). Trimming at V came to 5 bases and at J to 15 bases, leaving 10 bases not matched to a gene. The CDR3 has 13 amino acids. The sample holds a few counts of this clonotype. The antigen remains undetermined.

The receptor was derived from a man between 65 and 79 years old in good health. Sequencing was done on a sample of blood. This sequence joins TRBV7-9 and TRBJ2-2; 9 nucleotides line up with TRBD1. CDR3 loop: CASSQTGTGNLFF. CDR3 bases: TGTGCCAGCAGCCAAACCGGGACAGGGAATTTGTTTTTT. Filled out from reference TRBV7-9 and TRBJ2-2, the complete variable domain reads DTGVSQNPRHKITKRGQNVTFRCDPISEHNRLYWYRQTLGQGPEFLTYFQNEAQLEKSRLLSDRFSAERPKGSFSTLEIQRTEQGDSAMYLCASSQTGTGNLFFGEGSRLTVL.